The clone carrying this T cell receptor beta chain appeared a few times. Its antigen is unknown. Researchers ran the assay at a deep level. This table comes from immunoSEQ multiplex PCR, and its TCRdb copy is limited to in-frame clones, with some not included. The sample contains 700,000 or so clones, 72% of which appear only once. Germline CDR1 SGHAT, CDR2 FQNNGV. The CDR3 spans 18 residues. Trimming took 3 bases from V and 2 from J, leaving 19 bases between them. These data come from a study of shared clonotypes between healthy human individuals. Overall study results and limits: Naive CD4 clonotypes were shared across a handful of donors at about 5%.

The receptor was isolated from a young woman in good health. The specimen was memory CD4+ T cells sorted from blood. Subset defined: CD45RA-negative fraction. The chain recombines TRBV11-2 with TRBJ2-2, with a possible D match to TRBD1 (5 bases). Written as DNA, the CDR3 is TGTGCCAGCAGCTTCCCTAGTGCGACAGAAATAAACACCGGGGAGCTGTTTTTT. This codes for CASSFPSATEINTGELFF. The full variable domain, its missing parts supplied by reference TRBV11-2 and TRBJ2-2, is EAGVAQSPRYKIIEKRQSVAFWCNPISGHATLYWYQQILGQGPKLLIQFQNNGVVDDSQLPKDRFSAERLKGVDSTLKIQPAKLEDSAVYLCASSFPSATEINTGELFFGEGSRLTVL.